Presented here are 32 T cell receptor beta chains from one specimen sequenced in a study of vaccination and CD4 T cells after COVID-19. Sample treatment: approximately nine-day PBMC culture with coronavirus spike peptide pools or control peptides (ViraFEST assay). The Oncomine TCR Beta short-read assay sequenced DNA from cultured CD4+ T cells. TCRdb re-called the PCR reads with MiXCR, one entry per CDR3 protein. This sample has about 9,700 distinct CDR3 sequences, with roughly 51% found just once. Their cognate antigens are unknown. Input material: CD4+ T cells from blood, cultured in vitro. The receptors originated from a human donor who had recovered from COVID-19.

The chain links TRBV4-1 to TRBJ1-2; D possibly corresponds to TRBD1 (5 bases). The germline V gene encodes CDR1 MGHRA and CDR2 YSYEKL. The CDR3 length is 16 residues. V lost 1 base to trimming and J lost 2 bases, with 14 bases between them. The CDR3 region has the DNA TGCGCCAGCAGCCAAGTCCTGGCAGGGAAGAACTATGGCTACACCTTC. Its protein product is CASSQVLAGKNYGYTF.

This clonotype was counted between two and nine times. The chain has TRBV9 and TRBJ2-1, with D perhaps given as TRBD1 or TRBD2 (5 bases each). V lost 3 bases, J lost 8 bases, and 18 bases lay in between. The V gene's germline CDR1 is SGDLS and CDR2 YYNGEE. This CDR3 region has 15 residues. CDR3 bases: TGTGCCAGCAGCGACCGGGACCTAGTGTTCGATGAGCAGTTCTTC. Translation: CASSDRDLVFDEQFF.

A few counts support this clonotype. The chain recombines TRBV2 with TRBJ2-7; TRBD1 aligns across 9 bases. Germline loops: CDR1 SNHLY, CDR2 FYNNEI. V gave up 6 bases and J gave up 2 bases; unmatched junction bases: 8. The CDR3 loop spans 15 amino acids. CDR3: CASSAQGAGPYEQYF. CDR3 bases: TGTGCCAGCAGCGCACAGGGGGCCGGGCCCTACGAGCAGTACTTC.

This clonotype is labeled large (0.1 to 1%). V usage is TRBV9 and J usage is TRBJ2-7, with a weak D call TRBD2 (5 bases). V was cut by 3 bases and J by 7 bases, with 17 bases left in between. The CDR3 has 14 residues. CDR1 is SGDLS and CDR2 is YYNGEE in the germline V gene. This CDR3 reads CASSGTAHSGEQYF. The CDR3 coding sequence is TGTGCCAGCAGCGGGACGGCCCACTCGGGAGAGCAGTACTTC.

The CDR3 coding sequence is TGTGCCTGGAGTGTCGACAGGGACAATCAGCCCCAGCATTTT. It specifies CAWSVDRDNQPQHF. The V gene is TRBV30, the J gene TRBJ1-5; 7 bases are shared with TRBD1. The CDR3 extends over 14 amino acids. The germline V gene has CDR1 GTSNPN and CDR2 SVGIG (reference sequence). Losses at the gene ends were 0 bases for V and 3 bases for J; bases not matched to a gene: 2.

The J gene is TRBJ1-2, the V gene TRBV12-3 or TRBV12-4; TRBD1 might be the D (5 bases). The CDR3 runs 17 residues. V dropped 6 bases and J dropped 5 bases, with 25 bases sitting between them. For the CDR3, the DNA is TGTGCCAGCAGCCCCAGGTCGGGCGGTTGGGGGGGTTATGGCTACACCTTC. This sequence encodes CASSPRSGGWGGYGYTF.

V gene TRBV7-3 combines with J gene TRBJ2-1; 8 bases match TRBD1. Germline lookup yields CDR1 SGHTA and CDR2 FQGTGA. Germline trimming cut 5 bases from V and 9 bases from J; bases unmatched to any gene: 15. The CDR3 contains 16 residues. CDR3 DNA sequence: TGTGCCAGCAGCCTCCTAGGCGGGCAGGGGGCGAGTGAGCAGTTCTTC. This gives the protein CASSLLGGQGASEQFF.

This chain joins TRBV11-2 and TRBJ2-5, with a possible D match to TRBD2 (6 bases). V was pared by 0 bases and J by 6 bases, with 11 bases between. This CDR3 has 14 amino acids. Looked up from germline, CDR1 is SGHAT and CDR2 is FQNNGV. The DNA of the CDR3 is TGTGCCAGCAGCTTAGATTCGGGGGTAAAGACCCAGTACTTC. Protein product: CASSLDSGVKTQYF.

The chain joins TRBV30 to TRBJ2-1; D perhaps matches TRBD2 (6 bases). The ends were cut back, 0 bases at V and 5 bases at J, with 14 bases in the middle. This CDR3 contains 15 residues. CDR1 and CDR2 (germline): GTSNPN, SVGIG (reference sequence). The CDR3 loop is CAWSVLAGRNNEQFF. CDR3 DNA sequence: TGTGCCTGGAGTGTATTGGCGGGGCGGAACAATGAGCAGTTCTTC.

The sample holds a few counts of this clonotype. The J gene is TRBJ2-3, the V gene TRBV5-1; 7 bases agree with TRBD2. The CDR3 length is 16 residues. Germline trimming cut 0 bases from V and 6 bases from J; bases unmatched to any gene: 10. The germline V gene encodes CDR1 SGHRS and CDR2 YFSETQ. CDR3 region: CASSLGGAGRSDTQYF. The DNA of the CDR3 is TGCGCCAGCAGCTTGGGGGGAGCGGGAAGGTCGGATACGCAGTATTTT.

CDR3 nucleotides: TGTGCCAGCAGCCAACAGACTAACTATGGCTACACCTTC. Its translation: CASSQQTNYGYTF. The chain links TRBV6-1 to TRBJ1-2; D call uncertain. The CDR3 covers 13 residues. Trimming removed 6 bases from V and 0 bases from J, with 8 bases in between. Germline V gives CDR1 MNHNS, CDR2 SASEGT.

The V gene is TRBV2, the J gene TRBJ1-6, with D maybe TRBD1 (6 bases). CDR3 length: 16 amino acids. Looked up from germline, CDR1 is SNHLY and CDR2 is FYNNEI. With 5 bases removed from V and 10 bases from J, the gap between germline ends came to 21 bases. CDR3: CASSRPRRGDKSPLHF. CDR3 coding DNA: TGTGCCAGCAGTCGTCCCCGCCGGGGGGACAAATCACCCCTCCACTTT.

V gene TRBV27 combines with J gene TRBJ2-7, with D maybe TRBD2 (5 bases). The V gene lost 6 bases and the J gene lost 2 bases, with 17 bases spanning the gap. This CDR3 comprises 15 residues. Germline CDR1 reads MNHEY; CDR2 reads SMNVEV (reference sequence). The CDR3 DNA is TGTGCCAGCAGCCTAGCCCTGACGGGGACCTACGAGCAGTACTTC. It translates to CASSLALTGTYEQYF.

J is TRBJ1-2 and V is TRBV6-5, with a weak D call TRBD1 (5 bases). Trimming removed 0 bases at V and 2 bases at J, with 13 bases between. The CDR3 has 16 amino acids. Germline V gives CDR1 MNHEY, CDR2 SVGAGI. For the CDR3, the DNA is TGTGCCAGCAGTTACTCGGCAGGGCCTGTAAACTATGGCTACACCTTC. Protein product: CASSYSAGPVNYGYTF.

CDR3 residues: CSARAGGGTDTQYF. The CDR3 DNA reads TGCAGTGCTAGGGCCGGGGGGGGCACAGATACGCAGTATTTT. The chain joins TRBV20-1 to TRBJ2-3; 8 bases are a match to TRBD2. Germline lookup yields CDR1 DFQATT and CDR2 SNEGSKA (reference sequence). This CDR3 is built from 14 residues. Trimming took 3 bases from V and 1 from J; bases not matched to a gene: 3.

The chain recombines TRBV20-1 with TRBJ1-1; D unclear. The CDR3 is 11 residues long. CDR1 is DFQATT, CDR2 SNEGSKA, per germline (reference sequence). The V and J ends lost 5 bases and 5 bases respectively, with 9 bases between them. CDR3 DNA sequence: TGCAGTGCTGCGGAAGAGACTGAAGCTTTCTTT. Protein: CSAAEETEAFF.

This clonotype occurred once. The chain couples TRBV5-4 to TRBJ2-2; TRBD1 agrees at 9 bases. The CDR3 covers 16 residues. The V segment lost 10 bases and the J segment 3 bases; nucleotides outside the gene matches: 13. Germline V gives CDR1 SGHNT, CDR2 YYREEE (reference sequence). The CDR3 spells CAVPLPGQGDTGELFF. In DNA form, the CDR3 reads TGTGCCGTTCCCCTCCCGGGACAGGGAGACACCGGGGAGCTGTTTTTT.

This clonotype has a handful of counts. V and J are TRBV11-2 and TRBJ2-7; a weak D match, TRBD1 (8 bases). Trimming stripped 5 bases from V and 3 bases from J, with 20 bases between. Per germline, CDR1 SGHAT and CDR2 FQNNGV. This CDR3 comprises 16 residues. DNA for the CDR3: TGTGCCAGCAGCCCGCTGGGGGGGGACAGGTACTACGAGCAGTACTTC. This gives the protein CASSPLGGDRYYEQYF.

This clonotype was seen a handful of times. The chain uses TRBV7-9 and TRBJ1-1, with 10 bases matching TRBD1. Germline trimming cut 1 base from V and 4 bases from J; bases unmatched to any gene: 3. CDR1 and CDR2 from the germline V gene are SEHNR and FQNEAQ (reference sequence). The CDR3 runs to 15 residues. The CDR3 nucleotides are TGTGCCAGCAGCTTAGGGGACAGGGGCGGCACTGAAGCTTTCTTT. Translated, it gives CASSLGDRGGTEAFF. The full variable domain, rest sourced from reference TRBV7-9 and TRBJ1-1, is DTGVSQNPRHKITKRGQNVTFRCDPISEHNRLYWYRQTLGQGPEFLTYFQNEAQLEKSRLLSDRFSAERPKGSFSTLEIQRTEQGDSAMYLCASSLGDRGGTEAFFGQGTRLTVV.

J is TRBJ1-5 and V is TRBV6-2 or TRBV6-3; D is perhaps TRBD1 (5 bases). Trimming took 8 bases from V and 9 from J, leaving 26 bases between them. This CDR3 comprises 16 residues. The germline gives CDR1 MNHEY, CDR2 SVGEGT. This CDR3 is CASGRGTDIIPGPQHF. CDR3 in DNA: TGTGCCAGCGGACGAGGGACGGACATAATTCCGGGGCCCCAGCATTTT.

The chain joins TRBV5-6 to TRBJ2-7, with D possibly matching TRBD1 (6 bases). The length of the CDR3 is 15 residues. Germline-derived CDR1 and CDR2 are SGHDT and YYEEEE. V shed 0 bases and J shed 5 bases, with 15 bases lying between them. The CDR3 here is CASSLAAGASHEQYF. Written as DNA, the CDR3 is TGTGCCAGCAGCTTGGCGGCAGGGGCCAGTCACGAGCAGTACTTC.

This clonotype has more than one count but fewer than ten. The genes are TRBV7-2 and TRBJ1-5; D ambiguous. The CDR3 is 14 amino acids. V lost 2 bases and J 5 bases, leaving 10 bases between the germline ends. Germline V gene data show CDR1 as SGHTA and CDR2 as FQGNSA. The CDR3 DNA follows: TGTGCCAGCAGCTTAAGAACCTTTGATCAGCCCCAGCATTTT. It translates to CASSLRTFDQPQHF.

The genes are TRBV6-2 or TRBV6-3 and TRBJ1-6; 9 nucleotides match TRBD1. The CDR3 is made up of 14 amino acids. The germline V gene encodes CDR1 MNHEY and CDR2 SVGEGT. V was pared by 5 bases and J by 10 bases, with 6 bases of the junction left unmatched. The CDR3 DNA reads TGTGCCAGCAGTCTACGACAGGGGGAATCACCCCTCCACTTT. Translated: CASSLRQGESPLHF.

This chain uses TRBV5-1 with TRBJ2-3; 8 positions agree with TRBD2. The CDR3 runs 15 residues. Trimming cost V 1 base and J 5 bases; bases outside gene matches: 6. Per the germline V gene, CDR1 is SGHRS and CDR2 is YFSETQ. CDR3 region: CASSLSGLAQDTQYF. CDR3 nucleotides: TGCGCCAGCAGCTTGTCCGGACTAGCACAAGATACGCAGTATTTT.

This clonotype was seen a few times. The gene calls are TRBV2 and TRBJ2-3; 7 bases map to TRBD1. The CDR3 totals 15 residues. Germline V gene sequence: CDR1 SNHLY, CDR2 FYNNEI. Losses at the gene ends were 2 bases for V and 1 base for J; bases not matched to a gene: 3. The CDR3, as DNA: TGTGCCAGCAGTGAACGGCAGGGGGGCACAGATACGCAGTATTTT. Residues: CASSERQGGTDTQYF.

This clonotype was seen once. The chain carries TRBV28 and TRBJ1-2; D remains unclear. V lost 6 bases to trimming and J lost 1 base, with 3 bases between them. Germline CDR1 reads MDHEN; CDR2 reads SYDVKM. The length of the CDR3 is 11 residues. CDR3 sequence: CASRRNYGYTF. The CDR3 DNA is TGTGCCAGCAGGCGTAACTATGGCTACACCTTC.

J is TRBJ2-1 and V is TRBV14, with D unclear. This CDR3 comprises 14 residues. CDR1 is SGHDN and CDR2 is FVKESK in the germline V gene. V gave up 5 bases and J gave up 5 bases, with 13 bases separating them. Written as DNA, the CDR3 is TGTGCCAGCAGCTCCAGGTGGTGGGACAATGAGCAGTTCTTC. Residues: CASSSRWWDNEQFF.

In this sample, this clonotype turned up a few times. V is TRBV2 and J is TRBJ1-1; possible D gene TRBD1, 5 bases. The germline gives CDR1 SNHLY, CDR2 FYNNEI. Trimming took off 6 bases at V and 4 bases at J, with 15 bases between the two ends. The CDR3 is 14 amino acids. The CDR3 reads CASRTRGGSTEAFF. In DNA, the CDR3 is TGTGCCAGCAGGACTAGGGGTGGGAGCACTGAAGCTTTCTTT.

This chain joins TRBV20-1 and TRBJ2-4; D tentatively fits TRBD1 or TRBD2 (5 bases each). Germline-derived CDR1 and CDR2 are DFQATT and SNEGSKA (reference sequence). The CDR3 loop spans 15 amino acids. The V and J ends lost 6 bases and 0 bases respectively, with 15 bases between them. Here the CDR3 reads CSAGDQKRAKNIQYF. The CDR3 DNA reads TGCAGTGCAGGGGACCAGAAGAGAGCCAAAAACATTCAGTACTTC.

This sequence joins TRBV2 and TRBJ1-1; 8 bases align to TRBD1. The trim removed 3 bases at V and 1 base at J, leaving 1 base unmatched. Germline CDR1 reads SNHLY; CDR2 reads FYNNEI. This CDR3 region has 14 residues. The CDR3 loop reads CASSDGQGNTEAFF. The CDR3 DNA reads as TGTGCCAGCAGTGACGGACAGGGGAACACTGAAGCTTTCTTT. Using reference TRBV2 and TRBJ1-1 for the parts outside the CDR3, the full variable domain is EPEVTQTPSHQVTQMGQEVILRCVPISNHLYFYWYRQILGQKVEFLVSFYNNEISEKSEIFDDQFSVERPDGSNFTLKIRSTKLEDSAMYFCASSDGQGNTEAFFGQGTRLTVV.

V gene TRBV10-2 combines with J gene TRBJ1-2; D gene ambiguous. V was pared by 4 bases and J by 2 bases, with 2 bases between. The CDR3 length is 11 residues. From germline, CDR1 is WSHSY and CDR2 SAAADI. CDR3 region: CASSGNYGYTF. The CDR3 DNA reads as TGCGCCAGCAGTGGGAACTATGGCTACACCTTC.

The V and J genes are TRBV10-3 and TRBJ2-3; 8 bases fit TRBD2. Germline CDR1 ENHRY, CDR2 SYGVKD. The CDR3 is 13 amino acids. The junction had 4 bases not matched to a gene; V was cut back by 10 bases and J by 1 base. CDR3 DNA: TGTGCCACGGGGGGGTCGGGCACAGATACGCAGTATTTT. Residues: CATGGSGTDTQYF.